These T cell receptor beta chains were read from a single sample in a study of shared clonotypes between healthy human individuals. Profiled with immunoSEQ multiplex PCR; TCRdb holds only in-frame clones, not every one. The table has about 1.9 million clones, around 95% seen once. Sequenced input: naive CD8+ T cells from PBMCs. The receptors originated from a man in his late teens or twenties in good health. Some clones in this sample may be carry-over from other donors' samples. Both conserved end residues are part of each CDR3. D genes are given only for firm matches. Some rows mark clone size as missing; the rest say once, few, many or name a class of expanded clone.

abundance	d_gene	v_gene	j_gene	CDR3nt	CDR3aa
NA	NA	TRBV4-1	TRBJ2-1	TGCGCCAGCAGTCCACGGGACGTGAACAATGAGCAGTTCTTC	CASSPRDVNNEQFF
NA	TRBD1	TRBV6-6	TRBJ1-1	TGTGCCAGCAGTAGCGACAGGGGGGCGAACACTGAAGCTTTCTTT	CASSSDRGANTEAFF
NA	TRBD1	TRBV4-1	TRBJ1-1	TGCGCCAGCAGCCAGATCACAGGGGGGGTCACTGAAGCTTTCTTT	CASSQITGGVTEAFF
NA	NA	TRBV5-4	TRBJ2-3	TGTGCCAGCAGCTTGGAACCGACAGATACGCAGTATTTT	CASSLEPTDTQYF
NA	TRBD1	TRBV7-9	TRBJ2-7	TGTGCCAGCAGCTGGAGACAGGGCTCCATCTCCTACGAGCAGTACTTC	CASSWRQGSISYEQYF
NA	NA	TRBV7-9	TRBJ2-7	TGTGCCAGCAGCCCGTACAGGGTGTACGAGCAGTACTTC	CASSPYRVYEQYF
NA	NA	TRBV27	TRBJ2-2	TGTGCCAGCAGTCCGACAGTGATGAACACCGGGGAGCTGTTTTTT	CASSPTVMNTGELFF
NA	NA	TRBV28	TRBJ1-2	TGTGCCAGCAGTTTCCCTACCTTACAGGGACGAGGCTACACCTTC	CASSFPTLQGRGYTF
NA	TRBD2	TRBV9	TRBJ2-7	TGTGCCAGCAGCGTAGCCCCGGGGGAGGGAGGGCCGTACTACGAGCAGTACTTC	CASSVAPGEGGPYYEQYF
NA	TRBD2	TRBV28	TRBJ2-3	TGTGCCAGCAGTTTACCACTAGCGGGAGGATCTTCGAGCACAGATACGCAGTATTTT	CASSLPLAGGSSSTDTQYF
NA	NA	TRBV7-9	TRBJ2-7	TGTGCCAGCAGCCCTGCCGGGTGGGGTTACGAGCAGTACTTC	CASSPAGWGYEQYF
once	NA	TRBV30	TRBJ2-7	TGTGCCTGTTGGACCTTCAGCTCCTACGAGCAGTACTTC	CACWTFSSYEQYF
NA	NA	TRBV5-6	TRBJ1-2	TGTGCCAGCAGCATTGGGACACCCGGCGGTGGCTATGGCTACACCTTC	CASSIGTPGGGYGYTF
once	TRBD1	TRBV10-2	TRBJ2-7	TGCGCCAGCAACCCCAGGACAGGCTACGAGCAGTACTTC	CASNPRTGYEQYF
NA	NA	TRBV19	TRBJ1-1	TGTGCCAGTTCCACAACGACGGCCAACACTGAAGCTTTCTTT	CASSTTTANTEAFF
NA	NA	TRBV7-9	TRBJ1-3	TGTGCCAGCAGCCCAACGGTTGGGGACCGGCGAAACACCATATATTTT	CASSPTVGDRRNTIYF
NA	NA	TRBV10-3	TRBJ1-1	TGTGCCTCCCGGACGGGAGGGAACACTGAAGCTTTCTTT	CASRTGGNTEAFF
once	TRBD2	TRBV27	TRBJ2-1	TGTGCCAGCAGTGCGACCGCGACTAGCGGGGTCGAAGATGAGCAGTTCTTC	CASSATATSGVEDEQFF
NA	TRBD1	TRBV19	TRBJ2-1	TGTGCCAGTAGTATGAAGACAGGGGGGATGGATGAGCAGTTCTTC	CASSMKTGGMDEQFF
once	NA	TRBV7-9	TRBJ2-5	TGTGCCAGCAGCTTACAGAGGACAGCGGCGGGCCAAGAGACCCAGTACTTC	CASSLQRTAAGQETQYF
NA	NA	TRBV7-8	TRBJ2-7	TGTGCCAGCACTCTGCAGGACGCCTACGAGCAGTACTTC	CASTLQDAYEQYF
once	NA	TRBV19	TRBJ1-1	TGTGCCAGTAGCGGGGGACTTTCCACTGAAGCTTTCTTT	CASSGGLSTEAFF
NA	NA	TRBV6-1	TRBJ1-1	TGTGCCAGCAGTGAACCCCAGAGTGAGATGAACACTGAAGCTTTCTTT	CASSEPQSEMNTEAFF
NA	NA	TRBV4-1	TRBJ2-1	TGCGCCAGCAGCCAAGATCCCGGGACTGCCTACAATGAGCAGTTCTTC	CASSQDPGTAYNEQFF
NA	TRBD2	TRBV13	TRBJ2-7	TGTGCCAGCAGCTCGCGGGAGGCACTGTACGAGCAGTACTTC	CASSSREALYEQYF
NA	TRBD1	TRBV11-2	TRBJ1-1	TGTGCCAGCAGCTTAGCCCCCGGACAGGGTTTATTGCCTGAAGCTTTCTTT	CASSLAPGQGLLPEAFF
NA	NA	TRBV19	TRBJ2-1	TGTGCCAGTAGTATAGATGGGCAGGGCCATGAGCAGTTCTTC	CASSIDGQGHEQFF
NA	NA	TRBV18	TRBJ1-2	TGTGCCAGCTCCGTTACGGCTCCCGAGACCGCGAACAGGGACGGCTACACCTTC	CASSVTAPETANRDGYTF
once	NA	TRBV29-1	TRBJ1-1	TGCAGCGCCGAGTCCCGGGGCAGTAACACTGAAGCTTTCTTT	CSAESRGSNTEAFF
few	NA	TRBV30	TRBJ1-2	TGTGCCTCCCACAGGGTTGGCTACACCTTC	CASHRVGYTF
NA	NA	TRBV5-8	TRBJ1-2	TGTGCCAGCAGCTTGGGTTTGGCAGGACTTACCTATGGCTACACCTTC	CASSLGLAGLTYGYTF
NA	NA	TRBV5-6	TRBJ2-7	TGTGCCAGCAGCTCGACCGGGACGAGAAACGAGCAGTACTTC	CASSSTGTRNEQYF
NA	TRBD2	TRBV5-1	TRBJ2-1	TGCGCCAGCAGCCTGGGACTAGCGGGAGTGGGCTACAATGAGCAGTTCTTC	CASSLGLAGVGYNEQFF
NA	TRBD1	TRBV7-8	TRBJ2-7	TGTGCCAGCAGCCGACAGGGCTACGAGCAGTACTTC	CASSRQGYEQYF
NA	NA	TRBV27	TRBJ1-1	TGTGCCAGCAAGGAAATGAACACTGAAGCTTTCTTT	CASKEMNTEAFF
NA	NA	TRBV6-5	TRBJ1-1	TGTGCCAGCAGCGACCCGGGACACCATTTCTTT	CASSDPGHHFF
NA	NA	TRBV5-1	TRBJ2-7	TGCGCCAGCAGCTCCTCCAGGCCCCCCTACGAGCAGTACTTC	CASSSSRPPYEQYF
NA	TRBD1	TRBV7-9	TRBJ2-7	TGTGCCAGCAGCTCACCAGCGGACAGGGCGGAGTACGAGCAGTACTTC	CASSSPADRAEYEQYF